Each of the 11 T cell receptor beta chains below was sequenced from the same sample in a study of long-term antiretroviral therapy in people with HIV (dated by TCRdb to between 2021 and 2024). The immunoSEQ hsTCRB v3.0 assay was used at survey level resolution to sequence the TRB variable region. TCRdb stores this immuneACCESS table with in-frame sequences only. Part of the clones is absent; in the studies checked, under half of the shortfall reflects unresolved V genes, and no reason is known for the rest. For this sample there are around 21,000 clones; around 80% appear just once. The ten most abundant clones make up more than 5.5% of the sample. Specimen: unsorted PBMCs, collected 1.5 years after starting antiretroviral therapy. These receptors were taken from a man in his thirties or forties with HIV.

V and J are TRBV5-6 and TRBJ1-5; D might be TRBD1 (5 bases). Trimming cost V 4 bases and J 3 bases, with 14 bases left between them. The CDR3 sequence is 15 residues long. CDR1 is SGHDT and CDR2 is YYEEEE in the germline V gene. In DNA, the CDR3 is TGTGCCAGCAGCCTGGGGGGGGGTCTCAATCAGCCCCAGCATTTT. Translated: CASSLGGGLNQPQHF.

The J gene is TRBJ1-1, the V gene TRBV29-1, with 8 bases fitting TRBD1. Germline loops: CDR1 SQVTM, CDR2 ANQGSEA. This CDR3 contains 12 residues. Germline trimming cut 2 bases from V and 7 bases from J; bases unmatched to any gene: 3. This CDR3 reads CSVERGTGEAFF. The CDR3 DNA is TGCAGCGTTGAACGGGGGACAGGTGAAGCTTTCTTT.

This clone has only a few counts. The chain uses TRBV19 and TRBJ1-1, with 7 bases fitting TRBD1. V trimming: 6 bases; J trimming: 3 bases; junction bases outside the gene matches: 7. Germline V gene sequence: CDR1 LNHDA, CDR2 SQIVND (reference sequence). The CDR3 loop spans 14 amino acids. The CDR3 nucleotides are TGTGCCAGTAGACAGGGGCGGGAGGACACTGAAGCTTTCTTT. This gives the protein CASRQGREDTEAFF.

The gene calls are TRBV4-1 and TRBJ2-7; the D gene is possibly TRBD1 (5 bases). There are 15 residues in the CDR3. Germline V gives CDR1 MGHRA, CDR2 YSYEKL. V was clipped by 4 bases and J by 9 bases, with 22 bases between them. The CDR3 region has the DNA TGCGCCAGCAGCCCCACACAGGCGTCCTACGACTTGCAGTACTTC. Translated: CASSPTQASYDLQYF.

The rearrangement joins TRBV28 to TRBJ1-2, with 8 bases matching TRBD1. The CDR3 extends over 12 amino acids. J gave up 6 bases and V 7 bases, and 4 bases lay outside the gene matches. Germline V gene lookup returns CDR1 MDHEN and CDR2 SYDVKM. The chain's CDR3 is CASNPTGDGYTF. The CDR3 coding sequence is TGTGCCAGCAACCCGACAGGGGATGGCTACACCTTC.

This clone was detected once. The genes are TRBV19 and TRBJ2-3, with D perhaps TRBD2 (6 bases). This CDR3 spans 15 amino acids. The V end lost 7 bases, the J end lost 5 bases, and 19 bases lay between the germline ends. The germline V gene has CDR1 LNHDA and CDR2 SQIVND (reference sequence). This CDR3 reads CASTIGGLGEDTQYF. The CDR3 coding sequence is TGTGCCAGTACCATTGGAGGGCTCGGTGAAGATACGCAGTATTTT. The variable domain in full, completed from reference TRBV19 and TRBJ2-3, reads DGGITQSPKYLFRKEGQNVTLSCEQNLNHDAMYWYRQDPGQGLRLIYYSQIVNDFQKGDIAEGYSVSREKKESFPLTVTSAQKNPTAFYLCASTIGGLGEDTQYFGPGTRLTVL.

The chain employs TRBV7-2 and TRBJ1-1; D is uncertain. Germline V gene sequence: CDR1 SGHTA, CDR2 FQGNSA. Trimming removed 4 bases at V and 5 bases at J, with 20 bases between. This CDR3 comprises 16 residues. CDR3 DNA sequence: TGTGCCAGCAGCTCCGACCAAGTAAGTCTTGGGACTGAAGCTTTCTTT. This sequence encodes CASSSDQVSLGTEAFF. The full variable domain, with the rest looked up from reference TRBV7-2 and TRBJ1-1, is GAGVSQSPSNKVTEKGKDVELRCDPISGHTALYWYRQSLGQGLEFLIYFQGNSAPDKSGLPSDRFSAERTGGSVSTLTIQRTQQEDSAVYLCASSSDQVSLGTEAFFGQGTRLTVV.

The gene calls are TRBV6-6 and TRBJ2-2; unclear D gene. Germline lookup yields CDR1 MNHNY and CDR2 SVGAGI (reference sequence). Trimming removed 2 bases from V and 1 base from J, with 8 bases in between. This CDR3 contains 15 residues. This CDR3 is CASSYSPWNTGELFF. The CDR3, as DNA: TGTGCCAGCAGTTACAGTCCCTGGAACACCGGGGAGCTGTTTTTT.

V gene TRBV28 combines with J gene TRBJ2-7; 8 bases align to TRBD1. The CDR3 loop spans 15 amino acids. Per germline, CDR1 MDHEN and CDR2 SYDVKM. The junction had 9 bases not matched to a gene; V was cut back by 4 bases and J by 4 bases. The CDR3 nucleotides are TGTGCCAGCAGTTCCCCGGACAGGGTAACGTACGAGCAGTACTTC. This translates into CASSSPDRVTYEQYF.

V is TRBV27 and J is TRBJ2-7, with 13 bases lining up with TRBD2. The germline CDR1 and CDR2 sequences are MNHEY and SMNVEV (reference sequence). The CDR3 runs 16 residues. J lost 3 bases, V lost 3 bases, and 5 bases had no gene match. The CDR3 nucleotides are TGTGCCAGCAGTTTCTCATGGACTAGCGGGAGCTACGAGCAGTACTTC. The encoded protein is CASSFSWTSGSYEQYF.

This rearrangement joins TRBV19 to TRBJ1-4, with D maybe TRBD1 (6 bases). Looked up from germline, CDR1 is LNHDA and CDR2 is SQIVND (reference sequence). There are 15 residues in the CDR3. The V and J ends lost 3 bases and 6 bases respectively, with 14 bases between them. The CDR3 nucleotides are TGTGCCAGTAGTATCGCCGGGACACTTCATGAAAAACTGTTTTTT. Its protein product is CASSIAGTLHEKLFF.